The T cell receptor beta chain under discussion was sequenced for a study of resident and recirculating memory T cells in vitiligo (dated by TCRdb to between 2018 and 2020). Turning to the overall study: For TCR beta sequencing, each of a few stable vitiligo patients provided PBMCs and epidermis from shave biopsies taken at two lesional sites and two nonlesional sites. Without cell sorting, samples were homogenized immediately before genomic DNA was extracted using the Qiagen DNeasy Blood & Tissue Kit. The human TCR beta sequencing was designed to test whether specific clones found in lesional vitiligo skin differed from the clones found in nonlesional skin and in blood. What the work shows at the level of the full study, not this receptor alone: Because TCR sequences were not shared across biopsy sites or across patients, the findings suggest that different lesions are infiltrated by different T cell clones, a pattern described as private specificity. Mechanistic studies in the future are needed to assess how much the detected T cell clones and the human Trm pools versus Tcm pools each contribute. No unique dominant TCR clone was detected, and clonality varied among vitiligo lesions. By overlap and correlation analysis, no significant repertoire overlap was shown between biopsies, even within a single patient, except for each lesion compared with itself.

In the germline V gene, CDR1 corresponds to SGHTA and CDR2 to FQGNSA. V is cut back by 5 bases and J by 6 bases, with 7 bases in the junction unmatched. From the cysteine up to the phenylalanine, the CDR3 has a length of 14 residues. Here the CDR3 DNA is all that survives: 42 bases in frame from base 1. TCR beta chains were amplified from genomic DNA using the immunoSEQ hsTCRB kit. The immunoSEQ service ran the sequencing of the TCR beta libraries on an Illumina MiSeq instrument. Per the original workflow: Repertoire data were analyzed with the immunoSEQ Analyzer. TCRdb obtained this table from immuneACCESS and retained in-frame rearrangements with V and J assigned. These tables miss some clones; where compared with another copy, unresolved V genes account for less than half of the shortfall, and the remainder is unexplained. Clonal size and the V and J genes are those of that table, whereas D and trimming came from the DNA. The sample includes tens of thousands of clones, with 92% observed a single time. The biggest ten clones account for about 5% of the sample.

About this clone: Its specific antigen is unknown. No per-base quality is available; no much larger clone lies one base away.

Vitiligo was considered stable when no change in lesions had been observed over the previous 6 months. Stable patients also had to lack confetti depigmentation, a clinical sign of active vitiligo. Patients who had been treated within the previous three months were excluded. Ficoll density gradient centrifugation was used to isolate PBMCs from heparinized blood, after which the PBMCs were flash-frozen. The material sequenced was blood. The chain was built from TRBV7-2 and TRBJ1-2; 9 nucleotides in the junction match TRBD1. This TCR was recovered from a male donor with vitiligo. The sequence in DNA is TGTGCCAGCAGCCGCCTCGGGACAGGGAATGGCTACACCTTC. This sequence encodes CASSRLGTGNGYTF.